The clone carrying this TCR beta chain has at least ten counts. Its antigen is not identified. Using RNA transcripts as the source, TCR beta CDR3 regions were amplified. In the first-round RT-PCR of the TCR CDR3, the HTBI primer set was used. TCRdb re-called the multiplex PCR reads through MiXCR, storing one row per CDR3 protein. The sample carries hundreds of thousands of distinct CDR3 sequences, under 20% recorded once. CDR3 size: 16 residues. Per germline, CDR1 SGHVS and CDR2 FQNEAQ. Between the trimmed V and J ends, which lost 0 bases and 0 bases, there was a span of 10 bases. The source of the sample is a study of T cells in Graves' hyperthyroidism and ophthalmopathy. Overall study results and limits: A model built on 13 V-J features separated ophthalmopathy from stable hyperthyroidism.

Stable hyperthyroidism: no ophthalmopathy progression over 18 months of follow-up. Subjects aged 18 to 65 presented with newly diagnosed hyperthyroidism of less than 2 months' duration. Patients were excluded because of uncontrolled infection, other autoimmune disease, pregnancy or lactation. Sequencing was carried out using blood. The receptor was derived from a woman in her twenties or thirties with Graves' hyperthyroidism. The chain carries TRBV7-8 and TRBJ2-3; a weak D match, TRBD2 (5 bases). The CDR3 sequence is CASSLAWTGSTDTQYF. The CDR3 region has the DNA TGTGCCAGCAGCTTAGCGTGGACGGGAAGCACAGATACGCAGTATTTT.